Presented here are 19 T cell receptor beta chains from one specimen sequenced in a study of early T cells in non-severe SARS-CoV-2 infection. A single record per CDR3 protein comes from TCRdb applying MiXCR to the 5' RACE reads. The repertoire holds tens of thousands of distinct CDR3 sequences, roughly 10% seen once, with roughly 16% in the top ten. Sample: whole blood, taken at baseline. The source is an adult who was a healthcare worker with PCR-confirmed SARS-CoV-2 infection or an uninfected control (not recorded which).

The chain joins TRBV7-2 to TRBJ2-2; TRBD2 is a possible D gene (5 bases). This CDR3 contains 15 residues. Germline CDR1 SGHTA, CDR2 FQGNSA. The V end was cut by 2 bases, the J end by 5 bases, with 12 bases between. The CDR3 coding sequence is TGTGCCAGCAGCTTATTCCTCGGCGGGACCGGGGAGCTGTTTTTT. Its protein product is CASSLFLGGTGELFF.

This clonotype has ten or more counts. The chain uses TRBV4-3 and TRBJ2-3; D uncertain. The V end was cut by 1 base, the J end by 1 base, with 12 bases between. The length of the CDR3 is 16 residues. From germline, CDR1 is LGHNA and CDR2 YSLEER. The CDR3 DNA is TGCGCCAGCAGCCAAGGAGGTGGTGTTGGCACAGATACGCAGTATTTT. It translates to CASSQGGGVGTDTQYF.

The table lists this clonotype with many counts. The V call is TRBV5-1, the J call TRBJ1-1; 9 bases line up with TRBD1. Germline-derived CDR1 and CDR2 are SGHRS and YFSETQ. Trimming took 1 base from V and 8 from J; bases not matched to a gene: 9. The CDR3 is 15 amino acids. The CDR3 loop is CASSLPGQGVEEAFF. DNA of the CDR3: TGCGCCAGCAGCTTGCCGGGACAGGGAGTTGAGGAAGCTTTCTTT. Based on the CDR3 plus reference TRBV5-1 and TRBJ1-1, the full variable domain is KAGVTQTPRYLIKTRGQQVTLSCSPISGHRSVSWYQQTPGQGLQFLFEYFSETQRNKGNFPGRFSGRQFSNSRSEMNVSTLELGDSALYLCASSLPGQGVEEAFFGQGTRLTVV.

There are many counts of this clonotype. The V gene is TRBV7-2, the J gene TRBJ1-1; no clear D gene. The germline V and J ends were trimmed by 5 bases and 10 bases, with 5 bases remaining between them. Germline CDR1 SGHTA, CDR2 FQGNSA. The CDR3 is 9 residues long. This chain's CDR3 is CASSERAFF. CDR3 bases: TGTGCCAGCAGCGAACGAGCTTTCTTT.

This clonotype was counted a single time. The genes are TRBV28 and TRBJ1-1, with D unresolved. The CDR3 runs 14 residues. Germline V gives CDR1 MDHEN, CDR2 SYDVKM. V was trimmed by 5 bases and J by 5 bases, leaving 15 bases between them. CDR3 in DNA: TGTGCCAGCAGTCCCGTTAAGGGAAGGACTGAAGCTTTCTTT. It encodes CASSPVKGRTEAFF.

This clonotype was picked up a small number of times. This rearrangement joins TRBV5-6 to TRBJ1-1; the D gene is possibly TRBD1 (6 bases). V shed 4 bases and J shed 7 bases, with 11 bases lying between them. The CDR3 is 12 amino acids. Germline CDR1 reads SGHDT; CDR2 reads YYEEEE. The CDR3 sequence: CASSPGQIEAFF. CDR3 nucleotide sequence: TGTGCCAGCAGCCCCGGACAGATTGAAGCTTTCTTT.

This clonotype showed up just a few times. This sequence joins TRBV6-5 and TRBJ2-7; no reliable D call. The germline gives CDR1 MNHEY, CDR2 SVGAGI. V lost 6 bases, J lost 5 bases, and 14 bases lay in between. This CDR3 region has 13 residues. This CDR3 reads CASSSGVRHEQYF. CDR3 nucleotide sequence: TGTGCCAGCAGCTCGGGCGTTCGGCACGAGCAGTACTTC.

The gene calls are TRBV7-6 and TRBJ2-7; tentatively, D is TRBD2 (5 bases). The CDR3 runs to 13 residues. CDR1 SGHVS and CDR2 FNYEAQ come from the germline V gene. V was clipped by 0 bases and J by 7 bases, with 10 bases between them. CDR3 DNA: TGTGCCAGCAGCTTAGCGGGAGTTACAGAGCAGTACTTC. It is translated as CASSLAGVTEQYF.

The chain has TRBV29-1 and TRBJ1-1; no firm D call. Trimming removed 7 bases from V and 0 bases from J, with 12 bases in between. The CDR3 has 13 amino acids. Per the germline V gene, CDR1 is SQVTM and CDR2 is ANQGSEA. CDR3 sequence: CSGNRGMNTEAFF. DNA for the CDR3: TGCAGCGGGAATCGGGGTATGAACACTGAAGCTTTCTTT. Drawing the rest from reference TRBV29-1 and TRBJ1-1, the complete variable domain is SAVISQKPSRDICQRGTSLTIQCQVDSQVTMMFWYRQQPGQSLTLIATANQGSEATYESGFVIDKFPISRPNLTFSTLTVSNMSPEDSSIYLCSGNRGMNTEAFFGQGTRLTVV.

This clonotype has at least ten counts. The genes are TRBV9 and TRBJ1-6, with D perhaps TRBD1 (5 bases). Germline CDR1 reads SGDLS; CDR2 reads YYNGEE. The V gene lost 1 base and the J gene lost 7 bases, with 6 bases spanning the gap. The CDR3 runs to 13 residues. The CDR3 nucleotides read TGTGCCAGCAGCGTATCAGGGAATTCACCCCTCCACTTT. Amino acid sequence: CASSVSGNSPLHF.

This clonotype appeared many times. The DNA of the CDR3 is TGTGCCAGCAGCTTATCCCCTAAAGAGACCCAGTACTTC. It codes for CASSLSPKETQYF. The chain recombines TRBV11-2 with TRBJ2-5, with D unresolved. Germline assignment: CDR1 SGHAT and CDR2 FQNNGV. V gave up 2 bases and J gave up 3 bases, with 7 bases separating them. The CDR3 loop spans 13 amino acids.

This clonotype was detected ten times or more. The J gene is TRBJ1-1, the V gene TRBV25-1; D perhaps matches TRBD1 (5 bases). Germline V gives CDR1 MGHDK, CDR2 SYGVNS. Trimming left V 0 bases short and J 2 bases short, with 10 bases between. The CDR3 consists of 15 residues. The CDR3 is CASSEYRGVNTEAFF. The CDR3 DNA follows: TGTGCCAGCAGTGAATATCGGGGGGTAAACACTGAAGCTTTCTTT.

This rearrangement joins TRBV28 to TRBJ1-6; possibly TRBD1 for D (6 bases). V lost 5 bases and J lost 8, with 19 bases in between. CDR3 length: 16 amino acids. CDR1 and CDR2 from the germline V gene are MDHEN and SYDVKM. The CDR3 DNA sequence: TGTGCCAGCAGTCCCCCGACAGGCGGAACCCATTCACCCCTCCACTTT. Translation gives CASSPPTGGTHSPLHF.

The gene calls are TRBV28 and TRBJ2-1; 11 bases agree with TRBD2. V was pared by 3 bases and J by 1 base, with 17 bases of the junction left unmatched. Germline CDR1 MDHEN, CDR2 SYDVKM. CDR3 size: 21 residues. Written as DNA, the CDR3 is TGTGCCAGCAGTTTGTGGGAGACTAGCGGGGTTTTCTGGAGATCCTACAATGAGCAGTTCTTC. It encodes CASSLWETSGVFWRSYNEQFF.

This clonotype was observed many times. J is TRBJ2-3 and V is TRBV10-3; a weak D match, TRBD2 (5 bases). The CDR3 is made up of 13 amino acids. The germline V and J ends were trimmed by 9 bases and 2 bases, with 12 bases remaining between them. CDR1 and CDR2 (germline): ENHRY, SYGVKD. The CDR3 is CAIRGANTDTQYF. CDR3 nucleotide sequence: TGTGCCATTCGGGGTGCGAACACAGATACGCAGTATTTT.

This clonotype was counted many times. The V call is TRBV4-2, the J call TRBJ1-2; no reliable D call. V shed 0 bases and J shed 4 bases, with 9 bases lying between them. Germline lookup yields CDR1 LGHNA and CDR2 YNFKEQ. There are 14 residues in the CDR3. The CDR3 region is CASSQDRELYGYTF. The CDR3 coding sequence is TGTGCCAGCAGCCAAGATCGGGAGCTCTATGGCTACACCTTC.

This sequence joins TRBV7-9 and TRBJ2-7; D is undetermined. The CDR3 is made up of 15 amino acids. The V gene's germline CDR1 is SEHNR and CDR2 FQNEAQ (reference sequence). V was trimmed by 0 bases and J by 5 bases, leaving 14 bases between them. This CDR3 reads CASSLAGTRSHEQYF. As DNA, the CDR3 is TGTGCCAGCAGCTTAGCCGGAACCCGGAGTCACGAGCAGTACTTC. Drawing the rest from reference TRBV7-9 and TRBJ2-7, the complete variable domain is DTGVSQNPRHKITKRGQNVTFRCDPISEHNRLYWYRQTLGQGPEFLTYFQNEAQLEKSRLLSDRFSAERPKGSFSTLEIQRTEQGDSAMYLCASSLAGTRSHEQYFGPGTRLTVT.

This clonotype has more than one count but fewer than ten. The V and J genes are TRBV28 and TRBJ2-7, with D perhaps given as TRBD1 or TRBD2 (5 bases each). Trimming shortened V by 3 bases and J by 5 bases, and 17 bases separated the two germline ends. The germline gives CDR1 MDHEN, CDR2 SYDVKM. The CDR3 is 15 residues long. CDR3 sequence (DNA): TGTGCCAGCAGTTTTCCACGGGGACCCGGGGACGAGCAGTACTTC. This sequence encodes CASSFPRGPGDEQYF. The full variable domain, its missing parts supplied by reference TRBV28 and TRBJ2-7, is DVKVTQSSRYLVKRTGEKVFLECVQDMDHENMFWYRQDPGLGLRLIYFSYDVKMKEKGDIPEGYSVSREKKERFSLILESASTNQTSMYLCASSFPRGPGDEQYFGPGTRLTVT.

This clonotype was counted many times. The rearrangement links TRBV4-2 to TRBJ1-4; no definite D call. The CDR3 runs 16 residues. Germline lookup yields CDR1 LGHNA and CDR2 YNFKEQ. The germline V and J ends were trimmed by 0 bases and 8 bases, with 16 bases remaining between them. The CDR3 DNA reads TGTGCCAGCAGCCAAGATCACGCGGGAAGATGGGAAAAACTGTTTTTT. As protein: CASSQDHAGRWEKLFF.